This is a list of T cell receptor beta chains from one sample in a study of T cells in Graves' hyperthyroidism and ophthalmopathy. One entry per CDR3 protein, called by TCRdb with MiXCR from the multiplex PCR reads. Of approximately 610,000 distinct CDR3 sequences in the sample, 14% to 15% were seen once. Sequenced: blood. The receptors were gathered from a middle-aged woman with Graves' ophthalmopathy. Each CDR3 is given with its conserved first and last residue. Clone size is stated in some rows and not others, as once, few, many or a class when expanded.

v_call	j_call	clone_size	cdr3_aa
TRBV20-1	TRBJ2-7	many	CSATGTSGTYEQYF
TRBV14	TRBJ2-2	few	CASSQEGPSGRFDTGELFF
TRBV10-3	TRBJ1-3	many	CAISGTGPTIYF
TRBV7-9	TRBJ2-7	.	CASSLGPDEQYF
TRBV10-3	TRBJ2-3	few	CAISDLAGGQADTQYF
TRBV25-1	TRBJ2-3	few	CASSSRTGDPGTSGPDTQYF
TRBV6-2/TRBV6-3	TRBJ1-5	many	CASSWGIQGTRNQPQHF
TRBV20-1	TRBJ2-7	many	CSARDMASGLYEQYF
TRBV20-1	TRBJ2-2	.	CSARGPGTYNTGELFF
TRBV11-1	TRBJ1-5	few	CASSLVTGGAYSNQPQHF
TRBV11-2	TRBJ1-1	many	CASSLDGVEAFF
TRBV2	TRBJ1-5	many	CASSVQGRDQPQHF
TRBV12-3/TRBV12-4	TRBJ2-5	few	CASSPGGLAEETQYF
TRBV5-1	TRBJ2-5	many	CASSFRGEETQYF
TRBV28	TRBJ1-5	many	CASSCRAANQPQHF
TRBV15	TRBJ2-5	many	CATSREGSPQETQYF
TRBV5-6	TRBJ2-7	many	CASTSPPPAPYEQYF
TRBV6-2/TRBV6-3	TRBJ1-1	once	CASTDRRTGEAFF
TRBV4-1	TRBJ2-6	many	CASSQQSGANVLTF
TRBV20-1	TRBJ2-7	many	CSARDRAGGPIGEQYF
TRBV7-8	TRBJ1-2	few	CASSPNRGSNYGYTF
TRBV7-3	TRBJ2-5	many	CASSSELWETQYF